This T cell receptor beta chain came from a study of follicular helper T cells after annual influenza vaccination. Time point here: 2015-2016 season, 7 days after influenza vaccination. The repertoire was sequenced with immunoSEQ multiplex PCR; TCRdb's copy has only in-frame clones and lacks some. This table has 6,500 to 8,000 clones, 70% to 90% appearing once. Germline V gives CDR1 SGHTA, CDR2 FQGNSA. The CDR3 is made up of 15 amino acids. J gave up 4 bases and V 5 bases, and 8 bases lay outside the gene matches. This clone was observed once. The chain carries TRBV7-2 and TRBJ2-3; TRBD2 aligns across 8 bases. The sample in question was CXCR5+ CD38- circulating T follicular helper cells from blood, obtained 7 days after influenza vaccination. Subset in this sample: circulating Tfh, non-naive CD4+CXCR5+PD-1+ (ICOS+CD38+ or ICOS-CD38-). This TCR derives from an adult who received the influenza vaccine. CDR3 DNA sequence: TGTGCCAGCAGCCCCTCTAGCGGGTTCGCAGATACGCAGTATTTT. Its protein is CASSPSSGFADTQYF.